Sequencing of this TCR beta chain was carried out in a study of vaccination effects on CD4 cells after COVID-19. Study summary: Antigen-specific CD4+ T cell clonotypes were called by their expansion after viral peptide-pool culture in ViraFEST.

Notes on this clone: Its antigen is unknown.

This CDR3 is built from 14 residues. Germline-derived CDR1 and CDR2 are MNHEY and SVGAGI. V was shortened by 8 bases and J by 0 bases, with 11 bases between the two germline ends. Culture lasted under 13 days before CD4+ T cell isolation. Clones were sequenced by immunoSEQ multiplex PCR, and TCRdb holds only the in-frame ones, with some missing. The sample has 70,000 or so clones; over 60% are singletons. This receptor was identified in a human donor who received a COVID-19 vaccine. The chain carries TRBV6-5 and TRBJ1-5; possibly TRBD1 for D (5 bases). Sample: CD4+ T cells from PBMCs cultured without peptide, taken before COVID-19 vaccination. For the CDR3, the DNA is TGTGCCAGCCAGGACACTTATAGCAATCAGCCCCAGCATTTT. This sequence encodes CASQDTYSNQPQHF.